Below, 30 T cell receptor beta chains from the same sample are listed, as sequenced in a study of cytomegalovirus exposure and HLA in healthy donors (dated by TCRdb to the late 2010s). The method behind the library was the immunoSEQ multiplex PCR assay. A mixture of 60 forward primers for TCR Vbeta segments and 13 reverse primers for TCR Jbeta segments was used in the multiplex PCR. In its TCRdb copy, this immuneACCESS table keeps in-frame sequences only and misses some clones. Where compared with another copy, unresolved V genes explain less than half of these, and the others have no known cause. The sample table records 120,000 or so clones; approximately 79% of these occur just once. Around 5.9% of the sample rests with the top ten. The specimen sequenced was PBMCs. These receptors were collected from a man aged 30 to 39 in good health and CMV-seropositive.

The J gene is TRBJ2-5, the V gene TRBV9, with TRBD2 matching over 8 bases. This CDR3 spans 16 amino acids. Germline loops: CDR1 SGDLS, CDR2 YYNGEE. Trimming removed 1 base from V and 3 bases from J; junction bases left unmatched: 8. In DNA, the CDR3 is TGTGCCAGCAGCGTATTGGGCGGGGGGTACGAAGAGACCCAGTACTTC. It specifies CASSVLGGGYEETQYF.

The V and J genes are TRBV4-3 and TRBJ2-3, with D maybe TRBD2 (5 bases). V lost 2 bases to trimming and J lost 5 bases, with 17 bases between them. Germline V lookup: CDR1 LGHNA, CDR2 YSLEER. This CDR3 contains 16 residues. The CDR3 DNA follows: TGCGCCAGCAGCCAAATAGAGGGCTTTCGGCGAGATACGCAGTATTTT. Residues: CASSQIEGFRRDTQYF.

The chain recombines TRBV7-2 with TRBJ2-3; no reliable D call. Germline V gene data show CDR1 as SGHTA and CDR2 as FQGNSA. The CDR3 is 16 residues long. Trimming removed 1 base at V and 2 bases at J, with 13 bases between. The CDR3 loop is CASSLEPPSNTDTQYF. The CDR3 DNA follows: TGTGCCAGCAGCTTAGAGCCTCCCTCAAACACAGATACGCAGTATTTT.

V is TRBV2 and J is TRBJ2-7; TRBD1 aligns across 8 bases. V dropped 6 bases and J dropped 8; count of bases not matched to a gene: 18. From germline, CDR1 is SNHLY and CDR2 FYNNEI. The CDR3 sequence is 16 residues long. The CDR3 spells CASSQTAPGTGVQQYF. As DNA, the CDR3 is TGTGCCAGCAGCCAAACTGCTCCGGGGACAGGTGTACAGCAGTACTTC. The entire variable domain, with the rest obtained from reference TRBV2 and TRBJ2-7, is as follows: EPEVTQTPSHQVTQMGQEVILRCVPISNHLYFYWYRQILGQKVEFLVSFYNNEISEKSEIFDDQFSVERPDGSNFTLKIRSTKLEDSAMYFCASSQTAPGTGVQQYFGPGTRLTVT.

The chain carries TRBV11-2 and TRBJ2-2; D perhaps matches TRBD2 (6 bases). The CDR3 is 13 residues long. V shed 1 base and J shed 7 bases, with 7 bases lying between them. The germline V gene encodes CDR1 SGHAT and CDR2 FQNNGV. CDR3 in amino acids: CASSLVGGGELFF. As DNA, the CDR3 is TGTGCCAGCAGCTTAGTGGGAGGCGGGGAGCTGTTTTTT.

The J gene is TRBJ1-2, the V gene TRBV28; D not resolved. V lost 1 base to trimming and J lost 5 bases, with 17 bases between them. The CDR3 loop spans 16 amino acids. Per germline, CDR1 MDHEN and CDR2 SYDVKM. DNA of the CDR3: TGTGCCAGCAGTTTATTGCGGGGAGAGAAATATTATGGCTACACCTTC. As protein: CASSLLRGEKYYGYTF.

The chain carries TRBV7-3 and TRBJ1-1; 8 nucleotides match TRBD1. Germline V gene data show CDR1 as SGHTA and CDR2 as FQGTGA. V lost 5 bases to trimming and J lost 0 bases; unmatched junction nucleotides: 5. CDR3 size: 15 residues. DNA for the CDR3: TGTGCCAGCAGCCGGACAGGGCTATTGAACACTGAAGCTTTCTTT. Encoded protein: CASSRTGLLNTEAFF.

This sequence joins TRBV7-9 and TRBJ2-1; D call uncertain. Germline loops: CDR1 SEHNR, CDR2 FQNEAQ (reference sequence). The length of the CDR3 is 13 residues. V lost 4 bases and J 5 bases, leaving 9 bases between the germline ends. The CDR3 sequence is CASSSSKNNEQFF. The CDR3 DNA is TGTGCCAGCAGCTCCTCTAAAAACAATGAGCAGTTCTTC.

The CDR3 region is CASSLRRGSTGELFF. The CDR3, as DNA: TGTGCCAGCAGTTTGAGACGGGGGAGTACCGGGGAGCTGTTTTTT. The chain has TRBV27 and TRBJ2-2; TRBD2 is a possible D gene (6 bases). The CDR3 loop spans 15 amino acids. Trimming stripped 3 bases from V and 5 bases from J, with 13 bases between. Germline V gene data show CDR1 as MNHEY and CDR2 as SMNVEV (reference sequence).

The V and J genes are TRBV15 and TRBJ2-7; unclear D gene. The V end was cut by 0 bases, the J end by 3 bases, with 9 bases between. CDR3 size: 14 residues. CDR1 and CDR2 from the germline V gene are LNHNV and YYDKDF (reference sequence). The chain's CDR3 is CATSRDKASYEQYF. CDR3 coding DNA: TGTGCCACCAGCAGAGATAAAGCTAGCTACGAGCAGTACTTC.

The CDR3 DNA sequence: TGTGCCAGTAGTAACAGGGAAAACGAGCAGTACTTC. Protein: CASSNRENEQYF. The J gene is TRBJ2-7, the V gene TRBV19, with D maybe TRBD1 (6 bases). Germline CDR1 LNHDA, CDR2 SQIVND (reference sequence). V was shortened by 4 bases and J by 5 bases, with 9 bases between the two germline ends. This CDR3 contains 12 residues.

The V gene is TRBV2, the J gene TRBJ1-4, with D perhaps TRBD1 (5 bases). Per the germline V gene, CDR1 is SNHLY and CDR2 is FYNNEI. This CDR3 is built from 14 residues. The V gene lost 6 bases and the J gene lost 8 bases, with 16 bases spanning the gap. CDR3: CASRGRGSKEKLFF. The CDR3, as DNA: TGTGCCAGCAGGGGGCGTGGCTCGAAAGAAAAACTGTTTTTT.

This chain joins TRBV5-5 and TRBJ1-2; TRBD1 aligns across 8 bases. Germline V gene sequence: CDR1 SGHKS, CDR2 YYEKEE (reference sequence). Trimming cost V 4 bases and J 2 bases; bases outside gene matches: 4. The CDR3 consists of 14 residues. The CDR3 coding sequence is TGTGCCAGCAGCAGAGGACAGGGCAACTATGGCTACACCTTC. Encoded protein: CASSRGQGNYGYTF.

The chain carries TRBV14 and TRBJ2-3, with 8 positions matching TRBD2. With V trimmed by 1 base and J by 9 bases, 3 bases remained unmatched. Germline V gene lookup returns CDR1 SGHDN and CDR2 FVKESK. The CDR3 totals 13 residues. CDR3 in DNA: TGTGCCAGCAGCCAAGTCAGCGGGAGAACGCAGTATTTT. This gives the protein CASSQVSGRTQYF.

The chain employs TRBV5-1 and TRBJ1-1; 9 nucleotides agree with TRBD1. Germline CDR1 reads SGHRS; CDR2 reads YFSETQ. With 4 bases clipped from V and 5 bases from J, the junction kept 6 bases outside the gene matches. The CDR3 is 14 amino acids. The CDR3 bases are TGCGCCAGCAGCGACAGGGGGGAGGCGACTGAAGCTTTCTTT. Its protein is CASSDRGEATEAFF. The full variable domain, with the rest looked up from reference TRBV5-1 and TRBJ1-1, is KAGVTQTPRYLIKTRGQQVTLSCSPISGHRSVSWYQQTPGQGLQFLFEYFSETQRNKGNFPGRFSGRQFSNSRSEMNVSTLELGDSALYLCASSDRGEATEAFFGQGTRLTVV.

V and J are TRBV11-2 and TRBJ1-3; 7 positions agree with TRBD1. Losses at the gene ends were 0 bases for V and 4 bases for J; bases not matched to a gene: 3. Germline lookup yields CDR1 SGHAT and CDR2 FQNNGV. The CDR3 is made up of 15 amino acids. The CDR3 loop reads CASSLDRGWGNTIYF. Here the CDR3 DNA reads TGTGCCAGCAGCTTAGACAGGGGGTGGGGAAACACCATATATTTT.

This clone was seen more than once but under ten times. The chain carries TRBV28 and TRBJ1-4, with D maybe TRBD1 (6 bases). CDR3 length: 15 amino acids. CDR1 and CDR2 (germline): MDHEN, SYDVKM. V lost 5 bases and J lost 8, with 18 bases in between. This CDR3 is CASSATGWNSEKLFF. As DNA, the CDR3 is TGTGCCAGCAGTGCTACAGGGTGGAATTCGGAAAAACTGTTTTTT.

The chain links TRBV14 to TRBJ2-1, with D unclear. This CDR3 comprises 16 residues. The V gene's germline CDR1 is SGHDN and CDR2 FVKESK. Trimming removed 3 bases from V and 2 bases from J, with 14 bases in between. CDR3 DNA sequence: TGTGCCAGCAGCCAGATTCCTCCAGGCCCCTACAATGAGCAGTTCTTC. It codes for CASSQIPPGPYNEQFF.

This clone has just a few counts. V is TRBV4-1 and J is TRBJ1-6; 11 positions match TRBD1. The germline V gene has CDR1 MGHRA and CDR2 YSYEKL. The CDR3 has 20 residues. The trim removed 1 base at V and 3 bases at J, leaving 11 bases unmatched. The CDR3: CASSQGDGTGGAGYNSPLHF. The CDR3 nucleotides are TGCGCCAGCAGCCAAGGAGATGGGACAGGGGGTGCGGGCTATAATTCACCCCTCCACTTT.

The chain couples TRBV27 to TRBJ2-3, with TRBD2 identical over 10 bases. With 8 bases clipped from V and 8 bases from J, the junction kept 13 bases outside the gene matches. Germline values: CDR1 MNHEY, CDR2 SMNVEV (reference sequence). There are 15 residues in the CDR3. The CDR3 loop is CASSPPGLAIGTQYF. CDR3 DNA: TGTGCCAGCTCGCCCCCGGGACTAGCGATCGGTACGCAGTATTTT.

V usage is TRBV30 and J usage is TRBJ2-5; weak D call: TRBD1 (5 bases). The better agreement between TRBJ2-7 and the DNA end casts doubt on the J call. This CDR3 has 14 amino acids. Germline assignment: CDR1 GTSNPN and CDR2 SVGIG (reference sequence). CDR3 coding DNA: TGTGCCTGGACCACAGGAATTAGCTCCTACGAGCAGTACTTC. The encoded protein is CAWTTGISSYEQYF.

The genes are TRBV12-5 and TRBJ1-4, with 7 bases that match TRBD1. The CDR3 is made up of 18 amino acids. V shed 5 bases and J 11 bases; nucleotides not matched to a gene: 23. Germline values: CDR1 LGHNT, CDR2 FRNRAP. This chain's CDR3 is CASGQRGTDSLPRGKLFF. CDR3 DNA sequence: TGTGCTAGTGGTCAGCGCGGGACAGACTCGTTGCCCCGGGGGAAACTGTTTTTT.

The chain couples TRBV4-2 to TRBJ2-1, with D perhaps TRBD2 (5 bases). Germline V gene data show CDR1 as LGHNA and CDR2 as YNFKEQ. The CDR3 is 14 amino acids. V lost 0 bases and J lost 15, with 18 bases in between. CDR3 in amino acids: CASSQDDGESRRFF. CDR3 nucleotides: TGTGCCAGCAGCCAAGATGACGGGGAATCCCGTCGGTTCTTC.

The gene calls are TRBV10-3 and TRBJ2-1; 10 bases fit TRBD1. The CDR3 has 14 amino acids. Trimming took 9 bases from V and 7 from J; bases not matched to a gene: 9. Germline CDR1 is ENHRY and CDR2 is SYGVKD. The CDR3 coding sequence is TGTGCCATAGGAGGGACAGGGGCGATTAATGAGCAGTTCTTC. Its translation is CAIGGTGAINEQFF.

This rearrangement joins TRBV6-5 to TRBJ2-7, with 10 bases that match TRBD1. Germline assignment: CDR1 MNHEY and CDR2 SVGAGI. The CDR3 length is 15 residues. The J segment lost 6 bases and the V segment lost 2 bases, leaving 7 bases of the junction unmatched. CDR3 DNA: TGTGCCAGCAGTTACGGGGGACAGGGGCGACCCGAGCAGTACTTC. This encodes CASSYGGQGRPEQYF.

This chain joins TRBV5-1 and TRBJ1-1; a weak D match, TRBD1 (5 bases). The length of the CDR3 is 13 residues. The germline V gene has CDR1 SGHRS and CDR2 YFSETQ. Trimming pared 7 bases from V and 2 bases from J, leaving 12 bases between. The CDR3 DNA sequence: TGCGCCAGCGGACACCTTACTAACACTGAAGCTTTCTTT. Amino acid sequence: CASGHLTNTEAFF.

The V and J genes are TRBV4-1 and TRBJ1-6, with D maybe TRBD1 (6 bases). This CDR3 is built from 13 residues. Germline-derived CDR1 and CDR2 are MGHRA and YSYEKL. V was pared by 3 bases and J by 12 bases, with 12 bases between. This chain's CDR3 is CASSQELRGPLHF. Written as DNA, the CDR3 is TGCGCCAGCAGCCAGGAACTCAGGGGACCCCTCCACTTT.

V is TRBV27 and J is TRBJ1-6, with D perhaps TRBD1 (6 bases). CDR1 is MNHEY, CDR2 SMNVEV, per germline (reference sequence). The CDR3 spans 17 residues. V lost 5 bases and J lost 9, with 23 bases in between. CDR3 nucleotide sequence: TGTGCCAGCAGTGGATTCCCCCTAGGGGGTTTTGGTTCACCCCTCCACTTT. Translating gives CASSGFPLGGFGSPLHF.

The chain joins TRBV25-1 to TRBJ1-3; the D gene is possibly TRBD1 (5 bases). In germline, CDR1 is MGHDK, CDR2 SYGVNS. This CDR3 is built from 12 residues. Trimming took 0 bases from V and 15 from J, leaving 12 bases between them. The CDR3 sequence: CASSEYQGPAYF. CDR3 DNA sequence: TGTGCCAGCAGTGAATATCAGGGCCCCGCATATTTT. Looking up the rest from reference TRBV25-1 and TRBJ1-3 gives the full variable domain: EADIYQTPRYLVIGTGKKITLECSQTMGHDKMYWYQQDPGMELHLIHYSYGVNSTEKGDLSSESTVSRIRTEHFPLTLESARPSHTSQYLCASSEYQGPAYFGEGSWLTVV.

The chain links TRBV5-1 to TRBJ2-7; 7 positions agree with TRBD1. This CDR3 has 14 residues. J lost 1 base, V lost 8 bases, and 9 bases had no gene match. Germline-derived CDR1 and CDR2 are SGHRS and YFSETQ. The CDR3 nucleotides read TGCGCCAGTTGCCCCAGGACAGGTTCCTACGAGCAGTACTTC. Amino acids: CASCPRTGSYEQYF.